This passage covers 17 T cell receptor beta chains from one sample sequenced in a study of cytomegalovirus exposure and HLA in healthy donors. In the PCR, 60 Vbeta and 13 Jbeta primers were used. Method: immunoSEQ multiplex PCR; TCRdb's copy keeps in-frame clones and lacks some. The repertoire consists of more than 150,000 clones, with around 75% occurring once and the leading ten covering over 5.5%. Sequencing was performed on PBMCs. Source of these receptors: a man aged 40-50 years in good health and CMV-seropositive.

This clone was seen a single time. The sample contains more than one DNA sequence encoding this CDR3. The CDR3 DNA reads as TGTGCCAGCAGTTTACTGGGGGCAAATCAGCCCCAGCATTTT. This sequence encodes CASSLLGANQPQHF. This sequence joins TRBV28 and TRBJ1-5, with D possibly matching TRBD1 (6 bases). Germline values: CDR1 MDHEN, CDR2 SYDVKM. CDR3 length: 14 amino acids. V lost 2 bases, J lost 4 bases, and 9 bases lay in between.

The genes are TRBV13 and TRBJ2-7; 8 bases align to TRBD1. CDR3 length equals 15 residues. Germline V gives CDR1 PRHDT, CDR2 FYEKMQ (reference sequence). J gave up 7 bases and V 1 base, and 9 bases lay outside the gene matches. CDR3: CASSLEGTGQREQYF. CDR3 in DNA: TGTGCCAGCAGCTTAGAAGGGACAGGCCAGAGGGAGCAGTACTTC.

This clone was picked up a small number of times. The chain links TRBV6-1 to TRBJ2-3; TRBD2 matches 10 bases. The germline V gene has CDR1 MNHNS and CDR2 SASEGT. This CDR3 is built from 17 residues. J was trimmed by 4 bases and V by 4 bases; bases with no gene match: 11. CDR3 nucleotides: TGTGCCAGCAGTGGCAACAGCGGGGGGGCGGTAGCAGATACGCAGTATTTT. This sequence encodes CASSGNSGGAVADTQYF.

This clone was detected a few times. The chain is built from TRBV2 and TRBJ2-3, with 9 bases that match TRBD1. This CDR3 is 15 amino acids long. V dropped 4 bases and J dropped 4; count of bases not matched to a gene: 6. The V gene's germline CDR1 is SNHLY and CDR2 FYNNEI. CDR3: CASSVTGGYPDTQYF. The CDR3 DNA follows: TGTGCCAGCAGTGTTACAGGGGGCTATCCAGATACGCAGTATTTT. Full variable domain (outside the CDR3, taken from reference TRBV2 and TRBJ2-3): EPEVTQTPSHQVTQMGQEVILRCVPISNHLYFYWYRQILGQKVEFLVSFYNNEISEKSEIFDDQFSVERPDGSNFTLKIRSTKLEDSAMYFCASSVTGGYPDTQYFGPGTRLTVL.

The chain joins TRBV13 to TRBJ2-3, with 10 bases matching TRBD2. V was clipped by 6 bases and J by 4 bases; unmatched bases: 10. Per germline, CDR1 PRHDT and CDR2 FYEKMQ (reference sequence). The length of the CDR3 is 16 residues. The CDR3 coding sequence is TGTGCCAGCAGGAGCCGTAGCGGGGGGAGCTCAGATACGCAGTATTTT. This codes for CASRSRSGGSSDTQYF.

V gene TRBV9 combines with J gene TRBJ2-4, with a possible D match to TRBD1 (6 bases). Germline V gene lookup returns CDR1 SGDLS and CDR2 YYNGEE. The V end was cut by 7 bases, the J end by 8 bases, with 10 bases between. The CDR3 loop spans 11 amino acids. The CDR3 sequence: CASGGRDIQYF. The CDR3, as DNA: TGTGCCAGCGGGGGCCGGGACATTCAGTACTTC.

The CDR3 nucleotides are TGCGCCAGCAGCCAAGTTTCAGACCAAGAGACCCAGTACTTC. Translation: CASSQVSDQETQYF. The rearrangement joins TRBV4-1 to TRBJ2-5, with unresolved D. The germline V gene encodes CDR1 MGHRA and CDR2 YSYEKL. V lost 1 base, J lost 0 bases, and 6 bases lay in between. The CDR3 covers 14 residues.

V and J are TRBV28 and TRBJ1-3; D unclear. V dropped 5 bases and J dropped 0 bases, with 8 bases sitting between them. The germline V gene encodes CDR1 MDHEN and CDR2 SYDVKM. This CDR3 has 14 amino acids. DNA for the CDR3: TGTGCCAGCAGTCCCCCGGGCTCTGGAAACACCATATATTTT. Amino acid sequence: CASSPPGSGNTIYF.

The genes are TRBV28 and TRBJ2-1; 10 nucleotides match TRBD1. The ends lost 5 bases at V and 9 bases at J; junction bases unmatched: 10. The CDR3 consists of 15 residues. The V gene's germline CDR1 is MDHEN and CDR2 SYDVKM. The CDR3 DNA follows: TGTGCCAGCAGTGAAACCGGGACAGGGGTGATTGAGCAGTTCTTC. Its translation: CASSETGTGVIEQFF. Full variable domain (missing parts from reference TRBV28 and TRBJ2-1): DVKVTQSSRYLVKRTGEKVFLECVQDMDHENMFWYRQDPGLGLRLIYFSYDVKMKEKGDIPEGYSVSREKKERFSLILESASTNQTSMYLCASSETGTGVIEQFFGPGTRLTVL.

J is TRBJ1-1 and V is TRBV6-1, with 7 bases identical to TRBD1. V dropped 6 bases and J dropped 0; count of bases not matched to a gene: 1. The CDR3 spans 13 residues. The germline V gene has CDR1 MNHNS and CDR2 SASEGT. The CDR3 is CASSQGVNTEAFF. In nucleotides, the CDR3 is TGTGCCAGCAGCCAGGGGGTGAACACTGAAGCTTTCTTT.

This clone was observed once. The V and J genes are TRBV9 and TRBJ2-2, with TRBD2 as a possible D gene (5 bases). The CDR3 covers 15 residues. Germline-derived CDR1 and CDR2 are SGDLS and YYNGEE. The V and J ends lost 0 bases and 8 bases respectively, with 14 bases between them. In nucleotides, the CDR3 is TGTGCCAGCAGCGTAGGAGGGTATGCAGGTGGGGAGCTGTTTTTT. As protein: CASSVGGYAGGELFF. Based on the CDR3 plus reference TRBV9 and TRBJ2-2, the full variable domain is DSGVTQTPKHLITATGQRVTLRCSPRSGDLSVYWYQQSLDQGLQFLIQYYNGEERAKGNILERFSAQQFPDLHSELNLSSLELGDSALYFCASSVGGYAGGELFFGEGSRLTVL.

The chain employs TRBV28 and TRBJ2-3; 13 bases match TRBD2. Looked up from germline, CDR1 is MDHEN and CDR2 is SYDVKM. The CDR3 extends over 19 amino acids. With 5 bases clipped from V and 2 bases from J, the junction kept 13 bases outside the gene matches. CDR3: CASSTSGGAYPKLTDTQYF. The CDR3 nucleotides are TGTGCCAGCAGTACTAGCGGGGGGGCCTACCCAAAACTCACAGATACGCAGTATTTT.

V gene TRBV4-1 combines with J gene TRBJ1-1, with D unresolved. The V end lost 1 base, the J end lost 3 bases, and 12 bases lay between the germline ends. The germline gives CDR1 MGHRA, CDR2 YSYEKL. The CDR3 totals 15 residues. CDR3 in DNA: TGCGCCAGCAGCCAAGTAACAGCCAGAGACACTGAAGCTTTCTTT. It is translated as CASSQVTARDTEAFF.

The chain recombines TRBV29-1 with TRBJ2-7; TRBD1 matches at 8 bases. In germline, CDR1 is SQVTM, CDR2 ANQGSEA. There are 14 residues in the CDR3. Trimming took 4 bases from V and 6 from J; bases not matched to a gene: 11. As DNA, the CDR3 is TGCAGCGTTGTTAGTTCCAGGGGGCGATCCGAGCAGTACTTC. It specifies CSVVSSRGRSEQYF.

The rearrangement joins TRBV29-1 to TRBJ1-2; TRBD1 is a possible D gene (5 bases). Germline loops: CDR1 SQVTM, CDR2 ANQGSEA. The V and J ends lost 7 bases and 4 bases respectively, with 13 bases between them. The CDR3 is made up of 12 amino acids. The CDR3 is CSADSSLYGYTF. The DNA for the CDR3 is TGCAGCGCTGACAGTTCTCTCTATGGCTACACCTTC.

The chain has TRBV27 and TRBJ1-3; TRBD1 matches at 9 bases. The CDR3 is 14 residues long. With V trimmed by 4 bases and J by 2 bases, 0 bases remained unmatched. Germline V gene lookup returns CDR1 MNHEY and CDR2 SMNVEV (reference sequence). The CDR3, as DNA: TGTGCCAGCAGTTGGACAGGGGCTGGAAACACCATATATTTT. Its protein is CASSWTGAGNTIYF.

V and J are TRBV7-3 and TRBJ2-3; 8 bases align to TRBD2. The CDR3 covers 15 residues. The V and J ends lost 5 bases and 4 bases, in that order; junction bases with no gene match: 8. CDR1 is SGHTA, CDR2 FQGTGA, per germline. CDR3 nucleotide sequence: TGTGCCAGCAGCCTCGGGGGGGCAGGGGCAGATACGCAGTATTTT. As protein: CASSLGGAGADTQYF.